This entry concerns a single T cell receptor beta chain. The target antigen is unknown. The sort gate was single viable CD3+CD4+CD8-CD45RO+ cells for memory CD4+ T cells. The sample is drawn from a study of memory CD4+ T cells and cytomegalovirus serostatus. Original handling: Out-of-frame sequences were removed, leaving 2,000,000 or so distinct TCRbeta sequences. TCRdb's table, derived via immunoSEQ multiplex PCR, lists solely in-frame clones and lacks some. Clone size and V and J calls were adopted from that table, with D and trimming inferred from the DNA. This table has 55,000 to 65,000 clones, about four fifths appearing once. Findings and caveats of the study: Of approximately 150 reported CMV TCRbeta sequences, under 70 were found in memory CD4+ repertoires.

The sequence derives from an adult in good health and CMV-seronegative. Material: memory CD4+ T cells from blood.

This CDR3 is CASSPYQGSNQPQHF. For the CDR3, the DNA is TGTGCCAGCAGTCCTTACCAGGGTAGCAATCAGCCCCAGCATTTT. The V and J genes are TRBV27 and TRBJ1-5, with D perhaps TRBD1 (5 bases). CDR1 and CDR2 (germline): MNHEY, SMNVEV (reference sequence). The V gene lost 5 bases and the J gene lost 0 bases, with 11 bases spanning the gap. The CDR3 spans 15 residues.